This is a list of T cell receptor beta chains from one sample in a study of T cell responses to AZD1222 COVID-19 vaccine. Some clones are missing from TCRdb's copy, which holds only in-frame ones; the method was immunoSEQ multiplex PCR. The table shows 130,000 to 150,000 clones, with around 88% occurring only once. Source: peripheral blood, taken on day 0 of AZD1222 vaccination. Every receptor here comes from an adult in good health. CDR3s include the opening cysteine and the closing phenylalanine or tryptophan. D genes are given only for firm matches. Size is omitted from some rows. Given values are once, few, many or a class for expanded clones.

size,V,J,length,D,DNA,CDR3
.,TRBV30,TRBJ1-2,16,.,TGTGCCTGGAGTTCGGAGGGGAGAGGGGGTAACTATGGCTACACCTTC,CAWSSEGRGGNYGYTF
.,TRBV30,TRBJ1-1,12,.,TGTGCCTGGAGTGTAACCGGCGACGAAGCTTTCTTT,CAWSVTGDEAFF
few,TRBV6-2/TRBV6-3,TRBJ2-7,15,.,TGTGCCAGCAGTTATGACTTCGGAGCTTCCTACGAGCAGTACTTC,CASSYDFGASYEQYF
.,TRBV7-2,TRBJ2-1,14,.,TGTGCCAGCAGCTTAGTGGGGGGGCAGAATGAGCAGTTCTTC,CASSLVGGQNEQFF
few,TRBV5-4,TRBJ2-3,15,TRBD2,TGTGCCAGCAGCGCCGGGACTACCCGCACAGATACGCAGTATTTT,CASSAGTTRTDTQYF
.,TRBV3-1/TRBV3-2,TRBJ2-1,17,.,TGTGCCAGCAGCCCATCCCATAACTACTTGAACTACAATGAGCAGTTCTTC,CASSPSHNYLNYNEQFF
.,TRBV6-1,TRBJ1-5,16,.,TGTGCCAGCAGTGACGACGGGACATGGGGCAATCAGCCCCAGCATTTT,CASSDDGTWGNQPQHF
once,TRBV27,TRBJ1-6,13,TRBD1,TGTGCCAGCAGTCCGACAGGGCAATCACCCCTCCACTTT,CASSPTGQSPLHF
.,TRBV5-1,TRBJ1-4,13,.,TGCGCCAGCAGGCCGCTCACCGAGGAAAAACTGTTTTTT,CASRPLTEEKLFF
.,TRBV10-3,TRBJ1-6,15,.,TGTGCCATCAGTGATGAAATGAGGAATTCTTCACCCCTCCACTTT,CAISDEMRNSSPLHF
once,TRBV23-1,TRBJ1-6,14,.,TGCGCCAGCAGTCAGGCAGGGGACAATTCACCCCTCCACTTT,CASSQAGDNSPLHF
.,TRBV28,TRBJ1-1,13,TRBD1,TGTGCCAGCAGCCTGACAGGGGGTGCTGAAGCTTTCTTT,CASSLTGGAEAFF
.,TRBV6-5,TRBJ2-7,14,.,TGTGCCAGCACTCGACAGGCCGGGGCCTACGAGCAGTACTTC,CASTRQAGAYEQYF
.,TRBV30,TRBJ2-2,14,.,TGTGCCTGGAGTGTGGACTTTTCTATGATGGAGCTGTTTTTT,CAWSVDFSMMELFF
.,TRBV11-3,TRBJ1-1,13,.,TGTGCCAGCAGCATATCACAGAACACTGAAGCTTTCTTT,CASSISQNTEAFF